This entry lists 25 T cell receptor beta chains sequenced from one sample in a study of graft-versus-host responses after intestinal transplantation. The data were produced by immunoSEQ multiplex PCR, yet TCRdb's version contains in-frame clones alone and is incomplete. The sample shows roughly 40,000 clones, about 90% of them seen only once. The sample consisted of PBMCs, taken about 310 days after intestinal transplant. The receptors here all came from a human patient who received an intestinal transplant, so some T cells may come from the graft donor.

This sequence joins TRBV18 and TRBJ2-2; TRBD2 matches 8 bases. CDR3 length: 16 amino acids. Germline V gives CDR1 KGHSH, CDR2 LQKENI. The J segment lost 1 base and the V segment lost 4 bases, leaving 5 bases of the junction unmatched. CDR3 sequence: CASSLLLAVNTGELFF. CDR3 coding DNA: TGTGCCAGCTCACTACTACTAGCGGTGAACACCGGGGAGCTGTTTTTT.

The gene calls are TRBV11-2 and TRBJ2-5; the D is unclear. Germline V gene data show CDR1 as SGHAT and CDR2 as FQNNGV. The CDR3 contains 14 residues. V shed 5 bases and J shed 1 base, with 11 bases lying between them. The CDR3: CASSLTVSQETQYF. The DNA for the CDR3 is TGTGCCAGCAGCCTTACAGTTTCCCAAGAGACCCAGTACTTC.

This clone occurred once. V and J are TRBV23-1 and TRBJ2-4; D is perhaps TRBD1 (6 bases). TRBV23-1 is an ORF, with its function uncertain. V was clipped by 9 bases and J by 4 bases, with 13 bases between them. This CDR3 has 13 residues. In DNA, the CDR3 is TGCGCCAGGGTGGACAGCAGGAAAAACATTCAGTACTTC. Protein: CARVDSRKNIQYF.

The chain links TRBV11-1 to TRBJ2-7; TRBD2 matches 8 bases. The CDR3 loop spans 15 amino acids. J gave up 3 bases and V 4 bases, and 8 bases lay outside the gene matches. Germline V gene data show CDR1 as SGHAT and CDR2 as FQDESV (reference sequence). The CDR3 DNA is TGTGCCAGCAGCTCTCCGGGACTAGGGGACTACGAGCAGTACTTC. Translation gives CASSSPGLGDYEQYF. Combining the CDR3 with reference TRBV11-1 and TRBJ2-7 gives the whole variable domain EAEVAQSPRYKITEKSQAVAFWCDPISGHATLYWYRQILGQGPELLVQFQDESVVDDSQLPKDRFSAERLKGVDSTLKIQPAELGDSAMYLCASSSPGLGDYEQYFGPGTRLTVT.

The rearrangement links TRBV6-6 to TRBJ2-7, with 10 nucleotides matching TRBD2. V lost 6 bases to trimming and J lost 2 bases; unmatched junction nucleotides: 7. From germline, CDR1 is MNHNY and CDR2 SVGAGI (reference sequence). The CDR3 extends over 15 amino acids. In nucleotides, the CDR3 is TGTGCCAGCAGCGCTCTAGCGGGGGAAACCTACGAGCAGTACTTC. Protein: CASSALAGETYEQYF.

The rearrangement uses TRBV5-1 and TRBJ2-7; TRBD1 might be the D (6 bases). The ends were cut back, 0 bases at V and 6 bases at J, with 13 bases in the middle. The germline gives CDR1 SGHRS, CDR2 YFSETQ. The CDR3 has 14 amino acids. The CDR3 protein is CASSLGAGVGEQYF. In nucleotides, the CDR3 is TGCGCCAGCAGCTTGGGGGCAGGGGTAGGCGAGCAGTACTTC. The full variable domain, completed using reference TRBV5-1 and TRBJ2-7, is KAGVTQTPRYLIKTRGQQVTLSCSPISGHRSVSWYQQTPGQGLQFLFEYFSETQRNKGNFPGRFSGRQFSNSRSEMNVSTLELGDSALYLCASSLGAGVGEQYFGPGTRLTVT.

For the CDR3, the DNA is TGCGCCAGCAGCTTGGACAGGACTAATGAAAAACTGTTTTTT. Its translation: CASSLDRTNEKLFF. This chain uses TRBV4-1 with TRBJ1-4; 7 positions match TRBD1. This CDR3 is built from 14 residues. Per germline, CDR1 MGHRA and CDR2 YSYEKL. V lost 5 bases and J lost 2; bases outside the gene matches: 2.

The gene calls are TRBV6-5 and TRBJ1-1, with D possibly being TRBD1 (5 bases). Germline V gene lookup returns CDR1 MNHEY and CDR2 SVGAGI. Deletions cut 0 bases from V and 0 bases from J, with 8 bases between. The CDR3 spans 15 residues. The CDR3 is CASSYSGGMNTEAFF. CDR3 DNA sequence: TGTGCCAGCAGTTACTCTGGGGGTATGAACACTGAAGCTTTCTTT.

This chain links TRBV29-1 with TRBJ2-3; D is possibly TRBD1 (5 bases). The germline V gene has CDR1 SQVTM and CDR2 ANQGSEA. This CDR3 spans 15 amino acids. The V end lost 2 bases, the J end lost 0 bases, and 12 bases lay between the germline ends. CDR3 region: CSVEIQGTSTDTQYF. CDR3 DNA sequence: TGCAGCGTTGAAATCCAGGGAACAAGCACAGATACGCAGTATTTT.

The V and J genes are TRBV6-1 and TRBJ2-7, with 9 bases aligning to TRBD2. CDR1 and CDR2 from the germline V gene are MNHNS and SASEGT. The J segment lost 0 bases and the V segment lost 6 bases, leaving 3 bases of the junction unmatched. The CDR3 runs 14 residues. As DNA, the CDR3 is TGTGCCAGCAGCGCTAGCGGGGTCTCCTACGAGCAGTACTTC. Translating it yields CASSASGVSYEQYF.

The gene calls are TRBV7-2 and TRBJ1-5; TRBD1 might be the D (6 bases). This CDR3 spans 16 amino acids. V was pared by 2 bases and J by 5 bases, with 16 bases between. The germline CDR1 and CDR2 sequences are SGHTA and FQGNSA. The CDR3 nucleotides read TGTGCCAGCAGCTTATACCGGGGACGGACAGATCAGCCCCAGCATTTT. This gives the protein CASSLYRGRTDQPQHF.

The gene calls are TRBV6-6 and TRBJ2-2; D perhaps matches TRBD2 (6 bases). The germline V gene encodes CDR1 MNHNY and CDR2 SVGAGI (reference sequence). V shed 9 bases and J shed 0 bases, with 11 bases lying between them. This CDR3 region has 14 residues. CDR3 in amino acids: CASAPGANTGELFF. The CDR3 DNA reads as TGTGCCAGTGCCCCGGGAGCGAACACCGGGGAGCTGTTTTTT.

This rearrangement joins TRBV10-1 to TRBJ2-1; the match to TRBD2 covers 7 bases. V shed 5 bases, J shed 9 bases, and the junction held 1 base outside the gene matches. The length of the CDR3 is 11 residues. Germline-derived CDR1 and CDR2 are WNHNN and SYGVQD (reference sequence). CDR3 in amino acids: CASSSGVEQFF. CDR3 bases: TGCGCCAGCAGTAGCGGGGTTGAGCAGTTCTTC.

The gene calls are TRBV6-5 and TRBJ1-5; a possible D gene is TRBD1 (6 bases). The CDR3 has 15 residues. Germline CDR1 MNHEY, CDR2 SVGAGI. Trimming removed 7 bases from V and 1 base from J, with 14 bases in between. This CDR3 reads CASTLDRQSNQPQHF. The CDR3 DNA is TGTGCCAGCACCTTAGACAGGCAAAGCAATCAGCCCCAGCATTTT.

The chain combines TRBV7-3 with TRBJ2-3; TRBD2 agrees at 11 bases. The CDR3 totals 15 residues. Germline CDR1 SGHTA, CDR2 FQGTGA. The J segment lost 4 bases and the V segment lost 3 bases, leaving 3 bases of the junction unmatched. The CDR3 DNA sequence: TGTGCCAGCAGCTTTAGCGGGGGGGCCGCAGATACGCAGTATTTT. It translates to CASSFSGGAADTQYF.

This chain joins TRBV6-1 and TRBJ1-5; D is possibly TRBD1 (5 bases). Trimming cost V 1 base and J 9 bases, with 13 bases left between them. CDR3 length: 14 amino acids. The germline gives CDR1 MNHNS, CDR2 SASEGT. In nucleotides, the CDR3 is TGTGCCAGCAGTGAAGGGGGAGGGGCAGGGCCCCAGCATTTT. Its protein is CASSEGGGAGPQHF.

This sequence joins TRBV6-6 and TRBJ2-1, with a weak D call TRBD1 (6 bases). The CDR3 has 15 residues. Germline assignment: CDR1 MNHNY and CDR2 SVGAGI (reference sequence). V lost 0 bases, J lost 0 bases, and 6 bases lay in between. CDR3 amino acids: CASSYSDSSYNEQFF. The CDR3 region has the DNA TGTGCCAGCAGTTACTCGGACAGCTCCTACAATGAGCAGTTCTTC.

V is TRBV12-5 and J is TRBJ2-7; D remains ambiguous. Germline V CDR1 and CDR2: LGHNT, FRNRAP. The V end lost 4 bases, the J end lost 4 bases, and 11 bases lay between the germline ends. The CDR3 totals 13 residues. In nucleotides, the CDR3 is TGTGCTAGTGGTTACGGCAGCTCTTACGAGCAGTACTTC. Translated: CASGYGSSYEQYF.

V is TRBV5-1 and J is TRBJ1-6; D is perhaps TRBD1 (6 bases). V lost 0 bases, J lost 5 bases, and 18 bases lay in between. Per the germline V gene, CDR1 is SGHRS and CDR2 is YFSETQ. The CDR3 extends over 18 amino acids. The CDR3 nucleotides are TGCGCCAGCAGCTTGGGGTTACAGGGAGGGAAAGATAATTCACCCCTCCACTTT. Its translation: CASSLGLQGGKDNSPLHF.

The chain combines TRBV14 with TRBJ2-7; D ambiguous. The CDR3 consists of 14 residues. Trimming cost V 0 bases and J 3 bases, with 9 bases left between them. Germline lookup yields CDR1 SGHDN and CDR2 FVKESK. The CDR3 loop reads CASSQEAGYYEQYF. The CDR3 region has the DNA TGTGCCAGCAGCCAAGAGGCAGGCTACTACGAGCAGTACTTC.

The chain has TRBV11-2 and TRBJ1-1; 8 nucleotides match TRBD1. The V segment lost 5 bases and the J segment 8 bases; nucleotides outside the gene matches: 10. Germline V gene sequence: CDR1 SGHAT, CDR2 FQNNGV. The CDR3 spans 14 residues. In DNA form, the CDR3 reads TGTGCCAGCAGCGACCAGGGGGCGCCCGCCGAAGCTTTCTTT. Its protein product is CASSDQGAPAEAFF.

V gene TRBV4-1 combines with J gene TRBJ2-1; 8 nucleotides match TRBD2. Trimming at V came to 4 bases and at J to 7 bases, leaving 6 bases not matched to a gene. Germline CDR1 is MGHRA and CDR2 is YSYEKL. This CDR3 region has 14 residues. The CDR3 DNA reads as TGCGCCAGCAGCCCCGGGACTAGGGGTAATGAGCAGTTCTTC. Protein: CASSPGTRGNEQFF.

DNA for the CDR3: TGCGCCAGCAGCTTACAGGTTACAGATACGCAGTATTTT. Its protein product is CASSLQVTDTQYF. The chain links TRBV5-1 to TRBJ2-3, with a weak D call TRBD1 (5 bases). The V end was cut by 2 bases, the J end by 3 bases, with 7 bases between. CDR3 length: 13 amino acids. Per germline, CDR1 SGHRS and CDR2 YFSETQ.

The gene calls are TRBV9 and TRBJ2-7, with D unclear. V lost 4 bases and J lost 0, with 11 bases in between. The germline gives CDR1 SGDLS, CDR2 YYNGEE. This CDR3 spans 14 amino acids. CDR3 loop: CASSFRGDSYEQYF. The CDR3 DNA follows: TGTGCCAGCAGCTTTCGAGGAGACTCCTACGAGCAGTACTTC.

The CDR3 DNA follows: TGTGCCAGCAGCCCGACCGGGACTAGTATCTACAATGAGCAGTTCTTC. It codes for CASSPTGTSIYNEQFF. The gene calls are TRBV9 and TRBJ2-1; 8 bases match TRBD2. The germline V gene encodes CDR1 SGDLS and CDR2 YYNGEE. This CDR3 is 16 amino acids long. With V trimmed by 4 bases and J by 3 bases, 9 bases remained unmatched.